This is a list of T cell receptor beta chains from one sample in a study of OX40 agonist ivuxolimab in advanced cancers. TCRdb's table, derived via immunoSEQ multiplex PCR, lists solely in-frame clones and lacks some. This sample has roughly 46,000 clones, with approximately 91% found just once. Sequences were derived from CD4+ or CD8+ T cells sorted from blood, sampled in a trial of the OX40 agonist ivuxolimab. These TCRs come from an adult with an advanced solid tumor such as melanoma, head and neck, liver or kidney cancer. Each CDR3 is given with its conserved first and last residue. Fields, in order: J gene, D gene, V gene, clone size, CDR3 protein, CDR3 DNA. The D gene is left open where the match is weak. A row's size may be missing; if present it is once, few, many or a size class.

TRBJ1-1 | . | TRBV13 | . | CASSLSYRGNTEAFF | TGTGCCAGCAGCCTGTCATATAGGGGAAACACTGAAGCTTTCTTT
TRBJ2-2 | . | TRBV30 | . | CAWISRRGGELFF | TGTGCCTGGATTTCGAGGCGCGGCGGGGAGCTGTTTTTT
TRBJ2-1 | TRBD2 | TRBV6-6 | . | CASSLGLAGNEQFF | TGTGCCAGCAGTTTGGGGCTAGCGGGAAATGAGCAGTTCTTC
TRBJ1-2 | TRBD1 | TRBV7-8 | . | CASSVPGQGPINYGYTF | TGTGCCAGCAGCGTGCCGGGACAGGGACCAATTAACTATGGCTACACCTTC
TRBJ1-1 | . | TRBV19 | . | CASSWGPNTEAFF | TGTGCCAGTAGCTGGGGCCCCAACACTGAAGCTTTCTTT
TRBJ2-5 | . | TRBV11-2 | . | CASSVVEGRGETQYF | TGTGCCAGCAGCGTCGTGGAGGGGCGAGGGGAGACCCAGTACTTC
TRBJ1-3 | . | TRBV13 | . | CASMGEDSGNTIYF | TGTGCCAGCATGGGCGAAGACTCTGGAAACACCATATATTTT
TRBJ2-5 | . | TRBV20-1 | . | CSAKPQETQYF | TGCAGTGCTAAACCGCAAGAGACCCAGTACTTC
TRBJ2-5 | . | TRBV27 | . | CASSPGNDIRSQYF | TGTGCCAGCAGTCCAGGGAACGATATTCGGAGCCAGTACTTC
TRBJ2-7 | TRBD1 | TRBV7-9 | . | CASSPGTGVSYEQYF | TGTGCCAGCAGCCCAGGGACAGGGGTTTCCTACGAGCAGTACTTC
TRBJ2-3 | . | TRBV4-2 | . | CASSPELAGDTQYF | TGTGCCAGCAGCCCTGAGCTGGCAGGGGATACGCAGTATTTT
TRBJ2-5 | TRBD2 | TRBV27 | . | CASSSSGGGQETQYF | TGTGCCAGCAGTTCCTCCGGGGGGGGTCAAGAGACCCAGTACTTC
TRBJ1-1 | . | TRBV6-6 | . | CASAYRDFTEAFF | TGTGCCAGCGCCTACAGGGACTTCACTGAAGCTTTCTTT
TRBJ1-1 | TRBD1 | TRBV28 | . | CASSFRGGYTEAFF | TGTGCCAGCAGTTTCAGAGGGGGCTACACTGAAGCTTTCTTT
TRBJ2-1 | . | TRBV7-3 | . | CASSSVPSSYNEQFF | TGTGCCAGCAGCTCGGTGCCCAGCTCCTACAATGAGCAGTTCTTC
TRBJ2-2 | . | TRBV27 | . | CASKQDYTGELFF | TGTGCCAGCAAACAGGATTACACCGGGGAGCTGTTTTTT
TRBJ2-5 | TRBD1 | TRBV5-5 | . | CASSPGTVAQETQYF | TGTGCCAGCAGCCCCGGGACAGTGGCTCAAGAGACCCAGTACTTC
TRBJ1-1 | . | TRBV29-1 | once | CSVGRGISNTEAFF | TGCAGCGTTGGGCGAGGGATATCCAACACTGAAGCTTTCTTT
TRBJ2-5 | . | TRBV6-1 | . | CASTPVGSIIETQYF | TGTGCCAGCACCCCGGTCGGCAGCATTATAGAGACCCAGTACTTC
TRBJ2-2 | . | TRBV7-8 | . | CASSQPQGIGTGELFF | TGTGCCAGCAGCCAACCACAGGGTATCGGCACCGGGGAGCTGTTTTTT
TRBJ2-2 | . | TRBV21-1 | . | CASSKDRGTGRSGTGELFF | TGTGCCAGCAGCAAAGATCGAGGGACAGGGAGGTCAGGCACCGGGGAGCTGTTTTTT
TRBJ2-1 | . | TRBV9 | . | CASSVDILTGEDEQFF | TGTGCCAGCAGCGTAGACATATTAACGGGTGAGGATGAGCAGTTCTTC
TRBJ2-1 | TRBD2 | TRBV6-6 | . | CASSLIAGGYNEQFF | TGTGCCAGCAGCCTTATAGCGGGAGGCTACAATGAGCAGTTCTTC
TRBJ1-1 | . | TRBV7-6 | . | CASSLSATREVGNTEAFF | TGTGCCAGCAGCTTATCGGCCACTAGGGAAGTAGGGAACACTGAAGCTTTCTTT
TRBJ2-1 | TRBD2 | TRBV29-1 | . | CSVSGGYSYNEQFF | TGCAGCGTATCGGGGGGATACTCCTACAATGAGCAGTTCTTC
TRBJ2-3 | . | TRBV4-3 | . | CASSQGADTQYF | TGCGCCAGCAGCCAGGGGGCCGATACGCAGTATTTT
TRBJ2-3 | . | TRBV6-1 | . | CASSEELASTDTQYF | TGTGCCAGCAGTGAAGAACTGGCCAGCACAGATACGCAGTATTTT
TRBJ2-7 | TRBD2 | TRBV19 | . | CASSIGTSGSRYDEQYF | TGTGCCAGTAGTATAGGGACTAGCGGGAGTCGATACGACGAGCAGTACTTC
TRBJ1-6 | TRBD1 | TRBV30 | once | CAWSTGQGSGSPLHF | TGTGCCTGGAGTACCGGACAGGGGAGCGGTTCACCCCTCCACTTT